This TCR beta chain was identified during a study of shared clonotypes between healthy human individuals. Study summary: Contributing individuals were a couple of females and a few males aged 18 to 49. Points from the study as a whole: Memory subsets generally showed smaller estimated richness than naive subsets did.

About this clone: Its antigen is undetermined.

Only in-frame clones appear in the TCRdb table, and some are missing; sequencing was by immunoSEQ multiplex PCR. The sample contains 2,500,000 or so clones, 90% to 95% of which appear only once. Germline V gene lookup returns CDR1 SEHNR and CDR2 FQNEAQ (reference sequence). With 1 base removed from V and 0 bases from J, the gap between germline ends came to 12 bases. The CDR3 length is 17 residues. The chain has TRBV7-9 and TRBJ1-4; no clear D. The receptor was derived from a man between 18 and 35 years old in good health. The sample taken for sequencing was naive CD4+ T cells sorted from blood. Subset defined: CD45RA+ positively selected. CDR3 DNA sequence: TGTGCCAGCAGCTTAGATGGCGTAATTGCAACTAATGAAAAACTGTTTTTT. It codes for CASSLDGVIATNEKLFF.